One sample yielded the 7 T cell receptor beta chains listed below, sequenced in a study of blood T cell repertoires in COVID-19. Generated by immunoSEQ multiplex PCR, the TCRdb table keeps only in-frame clones and is missing some. In the table there are 100,000 or so clones, 65% to 90% of which are singletons. The specimen was PBMCs or T cells enriched from blood (not recorded which). These receptors all come from a woman in her 50s who had recovered from COVID-19.

The chain combines TRBV28 with TRBJ2-3; 7 nucleotides agree with TRBD1. Germline V gene data show CDR1 as MDHEN and CDR2 as SYDVKM. The CDR3 loop spans 16 amino acids. J lost 3 bases, V lost 2 bases, and 8 bases had no gene match. The CDR3 loop is CASSLRRRQGTDTQYF. DNA for the CDR3: TGTGCCAGCAGTTTACGTCGGAGACAGGGAACAGATACGCAGTATTTT.

This chain links TRBV7-3 with TRBJ2-2, with TRBD1 matching 9 bases. From germline, CDR1 is SGHTA and CDR2 FQGTGA. CDR3 size: 16 residues. Germline trimming cut 5 bases from V and 8 bases from J; bases unmatched to any gene: 12. The CDR3 reads CASSPNQGQGSGELFF. The DNA of the CDR3 is TGTGCCAGCAGCCCAAACCAGGGACAGGGTTCGGGGGAGCTGTTTTTT.

This clone was detected a few times. This chain joins TRBV5-1 and TRBJ2-7; D is undetermined. V lost 1 base and J 6 bases, leaving 5 bases between the germline ends. The CDR3 sequence is 11 residues long. The germline V gene has CDR1 SGHRS and CDR2 YFSETQ. CDR3 coding DNA: TGCGCCAGCAGCTTGCACGGCGAGCAGTACTTC. Its translation: CASSLHGEQYF.

This clone was seen more than once but under ten times. CDR3 sequence (DNA): TGTGCCAGTAGTAGGCCACAGGGGGCAGGCAATCAGCCCCAGCATTTT. The encoded protein is CASSRPQGAGNQPQHF. The chain links TRBV19 to TRBJ1-5, with 9 bases aligning to TRBD1. This CDR3 contains 16 residues. The V gene end was trimmed by 4 bases and the J gene end by 2 bases; junction bases not matched to a gene: 6. CDR1 and CDR2 (germline): LNHDA, SQIVND (reference sequence).

The chain uses TRBV5-1 and TRBJ1-2; D remains ambiguous. The V gene's germline CDR1 is SGHRS and CDR2 YFSETQ. Trimming removed 4 bases from V and 6 bases from J, with 10 bases in between. The CDR3 consists of 12 residues. CDR3 protein: CASSVTADGYTF. The CDR3, as DNA: TGCGCCAGCAGCGTTACAGCAGATGGCTACACCTTC.

V is TRBV3-1 (or the pseudogene TRBV3-2) and J is TRBJ2-7; weak D call: TRBD2 (6 bases). V was clipped by 0 bases and J by 9 bases, with 12 bases between them. This CDR3 comprises 13 residues. Germline loops: CDR1 LGHDT, CDR2 YNNKEL (reference sequence). The CDR3 DNA sequence: TGTGCCAGCAGCCAAGATCGGAGGGAGCGGCAGTACTTC. Protein: CASSQDRRERQYF.

The chain uses TRBV6-6 and TRBJ1-5; D possibly corresponds to TRBD1 (5 bases). V was shortened by 7 bases and J by 4 bases, with 17 bases between the two germline ends. Looked up from germline, CDR1 is MNHNY and CDR2 is SVGAGI (reference sequence). The CDR3 is 15 residues long. The CDR3 protein is CASMGSGTQNQPQHF. The CDR3 DNA follows: TGTGCCAGCATGGGGTCCGGGACTCAAAATCAGCCCCAGCATTTT.